This T cell receptor beta chain was retrieved from a study of cytomegalovirus exposure and HLA in healthy donors. V was pared by 6 bases and J by 6 bases, with 14 bases of the junction left unmatched. Germline CDR1 SQVTM, CDR2 ANQGSEA. The CDR3 covers 17 residues. PCR involved 60 Vbeta and 13 Jbeta primers. TCRdb's table, derived via immunoSEQ multiplex PCR, lists solely in-frame clones and lacks some. The sample has some 270,000 clones, 80% seen once. This rearrangement joins TRBV29-1 to TRBJ2-2; 12 bases are a match to TRBD2. Material: PBMCs. The clonotype originates from a girl aged 2 to 10 in good health and CMV-seronegative. The CDR3 loop is CSVETPLAGGHPGELFF. DNA of the CDR3: TGCAGCGTCGAAACACCTCTAGCGGGGGGGCATCCCGGGGAGCTGTTTTTT.